The TCR beta chain described here comes from a study of Graves' ophthalmopathy and Graves' hyperthyroidism. This clonotype was seen repeatedly, ten times or more. No antigen is known for it. Diagnosis used clinical symptoms, serum thyroxine, TRAb, thyroid ultrasound and orbital computed tomography. RNA served as the template for amplifying TCR beta CDR3 regions. First-round RT-PCR employed HTBI primers, with a second-round multiplex PCR after it. One entry per CDR3 protein results from TCRdb running MiXCR on the multiplex PCR reads. In the table there are over a million distinct CDR3 sequences, 35% to 40% of which are singletons. General study results and limits: Built on 13 signatures, a model told ophthalmopathy apart from stable hyperthyroidism with 85% to 90% sensitivity and over 80% specificity. Most thyroid clonotypes with frequency above 0.001 were detected in blood too. Ophthalmopathy progression predictions by the model showed around 72% specificity and roughly 71% sensitivity.

The CDR3 is made up of 16 amino acids. Germline V gene lookup returns CDR1 SGHDT and CDR2 YYEEEE. With 4 bases removed from V and 10 bases from J, the gap between germline ends came to 26 bases. This TCR was recovered from an adult man with Graves' hyperthyroidism. Source material: peripheral blood or thyroid tissue (not recorded which). The rearrangement links TRBV5-6 to TRBJ1-1; tentatively, D is TRBD1 (5 bases). The CDR3 DNA reads TGTGCCAGCAGCCTTATCGACGAAGAAAGGGGCGGAGGAGCTTTCTTT. Translation gives CASSLIDEERGGGAFF.